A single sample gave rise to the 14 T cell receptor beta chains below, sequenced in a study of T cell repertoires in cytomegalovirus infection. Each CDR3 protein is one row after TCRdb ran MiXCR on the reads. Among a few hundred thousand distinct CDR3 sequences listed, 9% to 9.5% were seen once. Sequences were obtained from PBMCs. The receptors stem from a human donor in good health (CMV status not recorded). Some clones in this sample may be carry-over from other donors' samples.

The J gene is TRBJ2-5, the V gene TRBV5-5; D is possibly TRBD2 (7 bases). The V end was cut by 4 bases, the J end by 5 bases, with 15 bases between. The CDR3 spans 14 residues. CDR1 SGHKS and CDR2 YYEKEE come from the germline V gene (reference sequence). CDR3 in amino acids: CASSPTAGAETQYF. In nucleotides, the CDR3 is TGTGCCAGCAGCCCGACCGCGGGGGCGGAGACCCAGTACTTC.

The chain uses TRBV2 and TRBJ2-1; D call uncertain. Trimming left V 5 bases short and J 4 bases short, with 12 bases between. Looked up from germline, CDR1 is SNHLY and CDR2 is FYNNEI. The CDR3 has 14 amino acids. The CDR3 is CASSRQLVYNEQFF. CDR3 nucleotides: TGTGCCAGCAGTCGCCAGCTAGTATACAATGAGCAGTTCTTC. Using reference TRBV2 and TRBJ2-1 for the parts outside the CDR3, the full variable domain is EPEVTQTPSHQVTQMGQEVILRCVPISNHLYFYWYRQILGQKVEFLVSFYNNEISEKSEIFDDQFSVERPDGSNFTLKIRSTKLEDSAMYFCASSRQLVYNEQFFGPGTRLTVL.

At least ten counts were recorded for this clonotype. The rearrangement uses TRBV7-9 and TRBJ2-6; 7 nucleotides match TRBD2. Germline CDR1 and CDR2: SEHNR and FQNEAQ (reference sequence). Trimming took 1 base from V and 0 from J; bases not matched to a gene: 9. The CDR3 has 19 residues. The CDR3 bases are TGTGCCAGCAGCTTAGTTGCGGTCGGGAGGTTCTCTGGGGCCAACGTCCTGACTTTC. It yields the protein CASSLVAVGRFSGANVLTF.

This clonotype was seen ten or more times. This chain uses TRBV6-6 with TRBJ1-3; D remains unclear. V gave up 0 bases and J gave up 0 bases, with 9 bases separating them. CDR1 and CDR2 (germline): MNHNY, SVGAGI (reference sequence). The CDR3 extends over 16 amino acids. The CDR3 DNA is TGTGCCAGCAGTTACTCCCCCGACATCTCTGGAAACACCATATATTTT. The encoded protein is CASSYSPDISGNTIYF.

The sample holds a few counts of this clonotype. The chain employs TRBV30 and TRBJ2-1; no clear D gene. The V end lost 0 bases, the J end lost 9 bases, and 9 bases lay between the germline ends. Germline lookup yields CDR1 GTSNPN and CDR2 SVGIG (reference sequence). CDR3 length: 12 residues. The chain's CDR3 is CAWSVGWSEQFF. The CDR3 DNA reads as TGTGCCTGGAGTGTGGGCTGGAGTGAGCAGTTCTTC. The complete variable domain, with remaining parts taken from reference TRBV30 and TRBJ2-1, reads SQTIHQWPATLVQPVGSPLSLECTVEGTSNPNLYWYRQAAGRGLQLLFYSVGIGQISSEVPQNLSASRPQDRQFILSSKKLLLSDSGFYLCAWSVGWSEQFFGPGTRLTVL.

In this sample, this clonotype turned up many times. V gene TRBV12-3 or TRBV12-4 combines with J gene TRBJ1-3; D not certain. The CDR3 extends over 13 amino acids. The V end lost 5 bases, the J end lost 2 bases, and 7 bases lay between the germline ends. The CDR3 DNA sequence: TGTGCCAGCAGTCTCGTCGCTGGAAACACCATATATTTT. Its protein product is CASSLVAGNTIYF.

Written as DNA, the CDR3 is TGCGCCAGCACCCTGAGCGGCGGTCGAGAGACCCAGTACTTC. Its translation: CASTLSGGRETQYF. The chain is built from TRBV5-1 and TRBJ2-5; maybe TRBD2 (5 bases). Germline V gene data show CDR1 as SGHRS and CDR2 as YFSETQ. This CDR3 contains 14 residues. V shed 6 bases and J shed 4 bases, with 16 bases lying between them. The full variable domain, with the rest looked up from reference TRBV5-1 and TRBJ2-5, is KAGVTQTPRYLIKTRGQQVTLSCSPISGHRSVSWYQQTPGQGLQFLFEYFSETQRNKGNFPGRFSGRQFSNSRSEMNVSTLELGDSALYLCASTLSGGRETQYFGPGTRLLVL.

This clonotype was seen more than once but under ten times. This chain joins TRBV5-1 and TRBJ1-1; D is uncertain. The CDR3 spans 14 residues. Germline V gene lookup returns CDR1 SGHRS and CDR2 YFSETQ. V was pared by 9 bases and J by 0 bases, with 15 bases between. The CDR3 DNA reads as TGCGCCACTCGCGGGGAAGACATGAACACTGAAGCTTTCTTT. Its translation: CATRGEDMNTEAFF.

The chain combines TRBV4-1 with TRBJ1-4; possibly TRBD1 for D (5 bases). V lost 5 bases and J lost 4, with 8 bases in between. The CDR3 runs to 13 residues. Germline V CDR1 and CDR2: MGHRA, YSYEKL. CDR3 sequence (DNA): TGCGCCAGCAGCGACAGTTATAATGAAAAACTGTTTTTT. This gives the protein CASSDSYNEKLFF.

CDR3 loop: CSATRDRVNYFEQYF. The CDR3, as DNA: TGCAGTGCCACCCGGGACAGGGTAAACTATTTCGAGCAGTACTTC. V usage is TRBV20-1 and J usage is TRBJ2-7; TRBD1 matches 9 bases. Germline lookup yields CDR1 DFQATT and CDR2 SNEGSKA (reference sequence). V lost 6 bases and J lost 6; bases outside the gene matches: 15. This CDR3 is built from 15 residues.

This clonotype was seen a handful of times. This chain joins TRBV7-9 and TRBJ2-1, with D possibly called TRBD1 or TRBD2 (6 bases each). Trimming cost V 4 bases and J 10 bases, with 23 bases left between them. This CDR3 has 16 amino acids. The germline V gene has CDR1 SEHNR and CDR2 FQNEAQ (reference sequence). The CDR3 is CASSSRDQGRFGEQFF. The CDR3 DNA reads TGTGCCAGCAGCTCACGGGATCAGGGGAGGTTTGGAGAGCAGTTCTTC.

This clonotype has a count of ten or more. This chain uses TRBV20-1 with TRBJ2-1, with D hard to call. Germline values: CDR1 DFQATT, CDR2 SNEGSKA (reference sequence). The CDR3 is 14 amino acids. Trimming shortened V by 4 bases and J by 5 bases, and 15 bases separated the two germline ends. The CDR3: CSAKKPGSNNEQFF. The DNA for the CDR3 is TGCAGTGCTAAGAAACCCGGATCCAACAATGAGCAGTTCTTC.

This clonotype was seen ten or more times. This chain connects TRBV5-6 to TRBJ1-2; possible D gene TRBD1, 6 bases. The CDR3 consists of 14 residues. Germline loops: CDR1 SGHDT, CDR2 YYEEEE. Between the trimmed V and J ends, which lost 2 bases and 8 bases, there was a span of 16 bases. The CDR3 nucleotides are TGTGCCAGCAGCTTTTATGCAGGGGCGAGAGGCTACACCTTC. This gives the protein CASSFYAGARGYTF.

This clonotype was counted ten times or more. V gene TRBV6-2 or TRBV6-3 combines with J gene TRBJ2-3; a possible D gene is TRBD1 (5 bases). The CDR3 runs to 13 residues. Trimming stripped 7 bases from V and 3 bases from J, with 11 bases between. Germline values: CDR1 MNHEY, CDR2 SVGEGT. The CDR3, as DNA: TGTGCCAGCACCTGGGGCCTTACAGATACGCAGTATTTT. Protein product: CASTWGLTDTQYF.